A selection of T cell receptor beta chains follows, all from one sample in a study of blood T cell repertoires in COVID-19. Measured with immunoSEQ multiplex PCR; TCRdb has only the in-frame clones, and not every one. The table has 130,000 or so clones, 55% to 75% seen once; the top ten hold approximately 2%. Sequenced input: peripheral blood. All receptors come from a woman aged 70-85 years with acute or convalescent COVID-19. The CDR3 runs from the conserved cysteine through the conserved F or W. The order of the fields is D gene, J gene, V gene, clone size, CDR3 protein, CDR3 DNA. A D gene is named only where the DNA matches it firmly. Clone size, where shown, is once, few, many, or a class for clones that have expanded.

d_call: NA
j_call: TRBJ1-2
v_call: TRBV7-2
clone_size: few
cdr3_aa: CASSLAILTRGYTF
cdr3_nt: TGTGCCAGCAGCTTAGCGATTCTCACCCGGGGCTACACCTTC

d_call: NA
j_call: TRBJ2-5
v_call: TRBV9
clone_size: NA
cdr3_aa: CASGGRAGTQYF
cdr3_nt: TGTGCCAGCGGAGGACGAGCGGGGACCCAGTACTTC

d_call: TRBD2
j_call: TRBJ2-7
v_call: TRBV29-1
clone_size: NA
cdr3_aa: CSVGTGTNYEQYF
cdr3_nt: TGCAGCGTCGGAACCGGGACTAACTACGAGCAGTACTTC

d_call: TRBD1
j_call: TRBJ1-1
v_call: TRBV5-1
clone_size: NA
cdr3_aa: CASRRTGANTEAFF
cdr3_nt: TGCGCCAGCAGACGAACAGGGGCCAACACTGAAGCTTTCTTT

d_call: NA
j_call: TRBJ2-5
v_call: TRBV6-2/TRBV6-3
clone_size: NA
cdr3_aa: CASSYETDRERDSETQYF
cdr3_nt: TGTGCCAGCAGTTACGAGACTGACAGGGAGAGGGACTCAGAGACCCAGTACTTC

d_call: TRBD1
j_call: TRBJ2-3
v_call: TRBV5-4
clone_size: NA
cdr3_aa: CASSLGFRTGGIDTQYF
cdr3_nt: TGTGCCAGCAGCTTGGGTTTTCGGACAGGGGGTATTGATACGCAGTATTTT

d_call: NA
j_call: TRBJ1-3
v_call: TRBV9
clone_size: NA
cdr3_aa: CASSVAGQGPGNTIYF
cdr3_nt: TGTGCCAGCAGCGTAGCCGGGCAGGGGCCAGGAAACACCATATATTTT

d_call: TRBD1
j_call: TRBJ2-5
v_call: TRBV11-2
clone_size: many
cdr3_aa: CASSEDRVMQYF
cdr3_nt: TGTGCCAGCAGCGAGGACAGGGTGATGCAGTACTTC

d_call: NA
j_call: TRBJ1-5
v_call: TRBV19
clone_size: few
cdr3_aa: CASSRQEDSNQPQHF
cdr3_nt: TGTGCCAGTAGCCGTCAGGAAGATAGCAATCAGCCCCAGCATTTT

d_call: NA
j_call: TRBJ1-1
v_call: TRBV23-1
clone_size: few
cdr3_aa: CASSIYRVPGYVTEAFF
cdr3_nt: TGCGCCAGCAGTATTTACAGGGTCCCCGGGTATGTCACTGAAGCTTTCTTT

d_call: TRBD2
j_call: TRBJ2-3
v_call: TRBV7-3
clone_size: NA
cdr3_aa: CASSRTSEYTDTQYF
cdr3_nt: TGTGCCAGCAGCCGGACTAGCGAATACACAGATACGCAGTATTTT

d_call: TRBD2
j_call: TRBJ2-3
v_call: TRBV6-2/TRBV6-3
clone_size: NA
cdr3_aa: CASSPTRLAGGPDTQYF
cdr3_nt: TGTGCCAGCAGTCCGACTCGACTAGCGGGGGGCCCAGATACGCAGTATTTT

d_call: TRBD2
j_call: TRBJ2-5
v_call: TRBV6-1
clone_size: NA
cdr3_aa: CASSEARGTRGTQYF
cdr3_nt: TGTGCCAGCAGTGAAGCGCGGGGGACTAGGGGGACCCAGTACTTC

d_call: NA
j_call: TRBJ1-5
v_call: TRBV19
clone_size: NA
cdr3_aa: CASSRQYNQPQHF
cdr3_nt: TGTGCCAGTAGCCGCCAGTACAATCAGCCCCAGCATTTT

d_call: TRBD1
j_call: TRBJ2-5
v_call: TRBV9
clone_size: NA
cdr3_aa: CASSVRGATGEETQYF
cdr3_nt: TGTGCCAGCAGCGTACGGGGAGCGACAGGGGAAGAGACCCAGTACTTC

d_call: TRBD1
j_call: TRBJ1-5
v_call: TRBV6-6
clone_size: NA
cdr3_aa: CASILDRGSGQPQHF
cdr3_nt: TGTGCCAGCATTCTAGACAGGGGGTCTGGGCAGCCCCAGCATTTT

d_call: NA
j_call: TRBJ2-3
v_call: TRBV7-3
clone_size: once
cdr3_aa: CASSSNGISGTDTQYF
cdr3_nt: TGTGCCAGCAGCTCAAACGGGATTTCGGGGACAGATACGCAGTATTTT